This T cell receptor (beta chain) came from a study of blood T cell repertoires in COVID-19 (TCRdb year 2020). Regarding the complete study: Collaborator samples came from the United States, Italy and Spain and covered acute and convalescent phases of COVID-19. The material from the prospective study consisted of cDNA or gDNA derived from T cells, B-cell-depleted T cells, or PBMCs. Deeply sampled blood TCRbeta repertoires from subjects exposed to, actively infected with, or recovered from COVID-19 were included in the dataset. The repertoires were released in a freely available public database meant as a resource for research on the immune response to SARS-CoV-2. The samples were drawn from two sources: the first 160 participants of the ongoing ImmuneRACE study, and 1,000 to 1,500 subjects contributed by 6 global collaborators. A de-identified subject ID, COVID-19 status, age in years and sex were almost always included in the sample metadata. Where available, HLA class I and class II types were taken from metadata supplied by the sample provider and were not determined by assay-based typing. Overall study results and their limits: The amount of clinical and demographic metadata varied by source and participant and was provided uncurated.

TCRbeta CDR3 regions were amplified from genomic DNA using the immunoSEQ Assay, a bias-controlled multiplex PCR. In the source study's methods: The number of nucleated cells in each sample was estimated by amplification of reference gene primers within the assay. To quantify the absolute abundance of each unique TCRbeta CDR3 rearrangement, sequence reads were collapsed and filtered. Productive Simpson clonality was computed per sample as the square root of Simpson's diversity index over productive rearrangements. TCRdb provides this immuneACCESS table in a form limited to in-frame rearrangements. Some clones are lacking; in checked studies, under half of them reflect an unresolved V gene, and why the rest are absent is not known. Clonal size and the V and J genes are those of that table, whereas D and trimming came from the DNA. The sample has 150,000 to 200,000 clones on record, 75% to 90% of them singletons. Under 3.5% of the sample goes to the ten largest clones.

There are 15 amino acids in the CDR3, from cysteine to phenylalanine inclusive. Here the CDR3 DNA is all that survives: 45 bases in frame from base 1. Ends trimmed: V by 6 bases, J by 4 bases; bases unmatched to a gene: 6. For CDR1 and CDR2, the germline V gene lists KGHSH and LQKENI. Each collaborating institution followed its own protocols to collect whole blood in K2EDTA tubes. For TCRbeta analysis, collaborator samples were shipped as frozen whole blood, as isolated PBMCs, or as DNA extracted from either sample type. A remark on this clone: Which antigen it targets is not known. Qualities for individual bases were not recorded, and no much larger clone is one base off. Additional DNA sequences in this sample encode the identical CDR3.

The origin of this receptor is a man aged 55 to 70 with acute or convalescent COVID-19. Sequences were obtained from peripheral blood. The V and J genes are TRBV18 and TRBJ2-1; 10 bases in the middle match TRBD2. The nucleotide sequence reads TGTGCCAGCTCCCCTTTACTAGCGGGGTACAATGAGCAGTTCTTC. The translation is CASSPLLAGYNEQFF.